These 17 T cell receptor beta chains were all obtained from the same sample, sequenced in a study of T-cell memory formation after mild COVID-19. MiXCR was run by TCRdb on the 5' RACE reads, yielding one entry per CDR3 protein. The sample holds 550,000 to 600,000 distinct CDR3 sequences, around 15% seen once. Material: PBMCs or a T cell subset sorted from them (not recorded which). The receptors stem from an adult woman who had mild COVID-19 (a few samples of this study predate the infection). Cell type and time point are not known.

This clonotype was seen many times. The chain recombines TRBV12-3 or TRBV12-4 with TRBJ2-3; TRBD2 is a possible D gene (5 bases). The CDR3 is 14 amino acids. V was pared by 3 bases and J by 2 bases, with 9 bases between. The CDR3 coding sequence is TGTGCCAGCAGTTTGGTCCTAGCCACAGATACGCAGTATTTT. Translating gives CASSLVLATDTQYF.

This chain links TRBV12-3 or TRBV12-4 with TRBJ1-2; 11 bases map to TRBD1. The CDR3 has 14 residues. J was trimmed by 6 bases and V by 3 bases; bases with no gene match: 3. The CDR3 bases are TGTGCCAGCAGTTTGGACAGGGGGCAAGATGGCTACACCTTC. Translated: CASSLDRGQDGYTF.

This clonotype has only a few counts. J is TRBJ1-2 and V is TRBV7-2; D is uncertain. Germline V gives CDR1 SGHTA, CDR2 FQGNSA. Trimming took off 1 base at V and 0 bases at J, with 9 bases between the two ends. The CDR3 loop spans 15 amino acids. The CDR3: CASSLVRSANYGYTF. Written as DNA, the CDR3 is TGTGCCAGCAGCTTAGTACGCTCAGCTAACTATGGCTACACCTTC.

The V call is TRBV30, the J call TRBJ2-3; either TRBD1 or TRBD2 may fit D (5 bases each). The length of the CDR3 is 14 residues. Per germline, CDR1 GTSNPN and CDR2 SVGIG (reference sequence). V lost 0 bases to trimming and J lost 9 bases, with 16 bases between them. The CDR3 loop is CAWSVLNGARTQYF. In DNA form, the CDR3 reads TGTGCCTGGAGTGTACTCAACGGGGCTAGGACGCAGTATTTT.

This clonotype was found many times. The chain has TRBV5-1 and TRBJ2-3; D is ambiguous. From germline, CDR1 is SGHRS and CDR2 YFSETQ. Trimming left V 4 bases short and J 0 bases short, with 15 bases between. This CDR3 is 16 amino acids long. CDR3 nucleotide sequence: TGCGCCAGCAGCGAGAAACCCGAATCTAGCACAGATACGCAGTATTTT. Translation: CASSEKPESSTDTQYF.

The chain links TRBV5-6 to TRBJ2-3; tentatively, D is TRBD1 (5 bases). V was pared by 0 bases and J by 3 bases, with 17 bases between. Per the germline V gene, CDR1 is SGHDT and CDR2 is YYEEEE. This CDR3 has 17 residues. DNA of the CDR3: TGTGCCAGCAGCTTGGTGTTGGGGCCAAAGCTTACAGATACGCAGTATTTT. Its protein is CASSLVLGPKLTDTQYF.

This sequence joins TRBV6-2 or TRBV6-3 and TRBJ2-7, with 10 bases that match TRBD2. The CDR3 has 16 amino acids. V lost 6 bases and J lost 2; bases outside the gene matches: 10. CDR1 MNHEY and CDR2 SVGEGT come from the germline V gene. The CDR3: CASRPTGTSATYEQYF. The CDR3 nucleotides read TGTGCCAGCAGGCCTACCGGGACTAGCGCCACCTACGAGCAGTACTTC.

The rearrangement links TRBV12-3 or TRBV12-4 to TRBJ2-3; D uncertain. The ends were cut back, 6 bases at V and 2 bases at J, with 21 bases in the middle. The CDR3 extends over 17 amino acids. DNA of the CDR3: TGTGCCAGCAGCCCATTTGGCGCTCTATCATACACAGATACGCAGTATTTT. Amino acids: CASSPFGALSYTDTQYF.

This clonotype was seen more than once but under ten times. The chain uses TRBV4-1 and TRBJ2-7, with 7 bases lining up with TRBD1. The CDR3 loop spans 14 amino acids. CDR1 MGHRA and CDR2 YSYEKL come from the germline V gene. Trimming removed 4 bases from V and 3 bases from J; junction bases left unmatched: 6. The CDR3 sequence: CASSPRPGGYEQYF. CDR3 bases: TGCGCCAGCAGCCCCCGTCCAGGGGGCTACGAGCAGTACTTC.

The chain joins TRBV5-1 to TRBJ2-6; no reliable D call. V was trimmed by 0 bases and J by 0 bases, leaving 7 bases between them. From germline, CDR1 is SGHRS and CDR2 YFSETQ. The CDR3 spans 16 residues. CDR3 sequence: CASSLARSSGANVLTF. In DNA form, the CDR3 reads TGCGCCAGCAGCTTGGCACGTAGCTCTGGGGCCAACGTCCTGACTTTC.

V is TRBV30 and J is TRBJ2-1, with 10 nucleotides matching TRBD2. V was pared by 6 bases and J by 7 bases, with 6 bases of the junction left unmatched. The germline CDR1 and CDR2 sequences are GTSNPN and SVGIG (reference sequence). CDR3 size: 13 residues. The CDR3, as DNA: TGTGCCTGCCTAGCGGGAGTAGGGAATGAGCAGTTCTTC. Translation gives CACLAGVGNEQFF.

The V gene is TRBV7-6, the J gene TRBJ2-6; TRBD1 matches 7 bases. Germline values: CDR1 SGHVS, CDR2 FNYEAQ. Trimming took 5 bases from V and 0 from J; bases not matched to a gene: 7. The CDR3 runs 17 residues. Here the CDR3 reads CASSLGQLVSGANVLTF. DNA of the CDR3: TGTGCCAGCAGCCTGGGACAGCTAGTCTCTGGGGCCAACGTCCTGACTTTC. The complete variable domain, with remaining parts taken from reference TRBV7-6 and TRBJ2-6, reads GAGVSQSPRYKVTKRGQDVALRCDPISGHVSLYWYRQALGQGPEFLTYFNYEAQQDKSGLPNDRFSAERPEGSISTLTIQRTEQRDSAMYRCASSLGQLVSGANVLTFGAGSRLTVL.

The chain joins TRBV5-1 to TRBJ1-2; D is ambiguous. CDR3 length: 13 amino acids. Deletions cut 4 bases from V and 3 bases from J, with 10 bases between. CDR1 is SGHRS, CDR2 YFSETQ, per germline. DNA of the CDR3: TGCGCCAGCAGCGTGTCCATGGACTATGGCTACACCTTC. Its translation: CASSVSMDYGYTF.

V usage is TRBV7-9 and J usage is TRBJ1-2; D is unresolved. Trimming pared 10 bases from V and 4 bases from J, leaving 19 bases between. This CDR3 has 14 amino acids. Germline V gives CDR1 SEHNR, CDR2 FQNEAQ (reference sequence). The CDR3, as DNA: TGTGCCATGGGTCTGACGGAAATGGGCTATGGCTACACCTTC. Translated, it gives CAMGLTEMGYGYTF.

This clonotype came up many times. CDR3 coding DNA: TGCAGTGCAAAGGGACTAGCGGGAGTGATCTCCTACAATGAGCAGTTCTTC. Translation gives CSAKGLAGVISYNEQFF. The chain combines TRBV20-1 with TRBJ2-1; 14 bases match TRBD2. The CDR3 extends over 17 amino acids. The germline V gene encodes CDR1 DFQATT and CDR2 SNEGSKA (reference sequence). V lost 6 bases to trimming and J lost 0 bases; unmatched junction nucleotides: 7.

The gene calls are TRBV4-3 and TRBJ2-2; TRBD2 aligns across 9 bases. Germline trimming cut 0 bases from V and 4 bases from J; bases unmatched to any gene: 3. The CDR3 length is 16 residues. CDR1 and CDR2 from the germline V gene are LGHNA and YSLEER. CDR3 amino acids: CASSQEGLAPTGELFF. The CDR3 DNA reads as TGCGCCAGCAGCCAAGAGGGACTAGCTCCCACCGGGGAGCTGTTTTTT.

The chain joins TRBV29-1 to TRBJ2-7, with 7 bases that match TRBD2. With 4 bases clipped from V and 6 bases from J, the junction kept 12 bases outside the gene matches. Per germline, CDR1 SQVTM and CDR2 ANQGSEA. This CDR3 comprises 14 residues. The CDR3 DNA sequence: TGCAGCGTTGTTCATTCTACGGGAGGTGGCGAGCAGTACTTC. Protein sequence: CSVVHSTGGGEQYF.